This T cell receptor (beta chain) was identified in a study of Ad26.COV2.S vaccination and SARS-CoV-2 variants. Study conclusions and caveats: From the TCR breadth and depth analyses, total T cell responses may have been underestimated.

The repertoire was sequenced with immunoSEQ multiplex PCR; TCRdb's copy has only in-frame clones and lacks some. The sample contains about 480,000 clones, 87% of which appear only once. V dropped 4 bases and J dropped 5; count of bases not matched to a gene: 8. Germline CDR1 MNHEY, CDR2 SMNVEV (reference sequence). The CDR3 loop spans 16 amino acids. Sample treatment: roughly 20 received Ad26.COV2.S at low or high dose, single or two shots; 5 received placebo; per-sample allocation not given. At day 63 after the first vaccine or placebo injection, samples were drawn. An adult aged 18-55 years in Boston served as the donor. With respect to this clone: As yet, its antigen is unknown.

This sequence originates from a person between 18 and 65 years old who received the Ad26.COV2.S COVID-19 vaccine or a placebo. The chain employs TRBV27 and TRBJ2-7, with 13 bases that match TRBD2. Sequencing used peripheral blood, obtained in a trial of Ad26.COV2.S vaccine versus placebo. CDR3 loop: CASSSLILAGGHEQYF. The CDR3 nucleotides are TGTGCCAGCAGTTCCCTTATACTAGCGGGAGGGCACGAGCAGTACTTC.